The source of this T cell receptor (beta chain) is a study of blood T cell repertoires in COVID-19. In the study overall: In each case, the material was cDNA or gDNA derived from T cells, B-cell-depleted T cells, or PBMCs.

Germline CDR1 is SEHNR and CDR2 is FQNEAQ (reference sequence). V was shortened by 7 bases and J by 7 bases, with 20 bases between the two germline ends. The CDR3 totals 14 residues. One Seattle source followed patients from active infection through their disease course. The assay was immunoSEQ multiplex PCR, and TCRdb's table has in-frame clones only and misses some. The sample consists of some 330,000 clones, roughly 89% of them appearing once. The sequenced sample was peripheral blood. The chain joins TRBV7-9 to TRBJ2-7; no clear D. This receptor was taken from a woman aged 25 to 39 with COVID-19, enrolled during active disease. This chain's CDR3 is CASISGLRPHEQYF. Here the CDR3 DNA reads TGTGCCAGCATCAGTGGGCTCCGACCCCATGAGCAGTACTTC.